Here is one T cell receptor beta chain with its context. This clone appeared a few times. Its binding antigen is unknown. No much larger clone exists at a distance of one base, and base qualities are not known. The source of the sample is a study of blood T cell repertoires in COVID-19 (dated by TCRdb to the early 2020s). As for the study more broadly: The collaborator samples originated in the United States, Italy and Spain and spanned the acute and convalescent phases of COVID-19. The prospective study material was composed of cDNA or gDNA derived from T cells, B-cell-depleted T cells, or PBMCs. Sample metadata almost always included a de-identified subject ID, COVID-19 status, age in years and sex. A freely available public database, intended as a resource for researchers studying the immune response to SARS-CoV-2, is where the repertoires were released. Samples were obtained from the ongoing ImmuneRACE study (first 160 participants) and from about 1,300 subjects provided by 6 global collaborators. Deeply sampled blood TCRbeta repertoires from subjects exposed to, actively infected with, or recovered from COVID-19 were included in the dataset. HLA class I and class II types, where available, came from metadata supplied by the sample provider rather than from assay-based typing. Study-level results and caveats: Clinical and demographic metadata were provided uncurated, with the amount varying by source and participant.

CDR1 LNHDA and CDR2 SQIVND are derived from the germline V gene (reference sequence). Reading from cysteine to phenylalanine, the CDR3 counts 16 amino acids. CDR3 DNA only is kept here, 48 bases in frame from base 1. The V end loses 5 bases and the J end loses 4 bases, and a stretch of 21 bases separates them. Participants in the prospective study were enrolled through a virtual design, were aged roughly 18 to 90 years, and lived in approximately 25 United States geographic areas. Cohort assignment in the prospective study relied on participant-reported clinical history from a screening survey and a study questionnaire. Recovered participants in ImmuneRACE Cohort 3 were defined by two consecutive negative NP/OP PCR tests, clearance by a healthcare professional, or resolution of symptoms. Mobile phlebotomists in the prospective study collected whole blood, serum and a nasopharyngeal or oropharyngeal swab from every participant. Prospective study participants could optionally give additional blood draws and questionnaires over an approximately two-month period. Before DNA extraction, prospective study blood samples were shipped either frozen or at room temperature.

TCRbeta CDR3 regions were amplified from genomic DNA using the immunoSEQ Assay, a bias-controlled multiplex PCR. The original methods were these. The number of nucleated cells in each sample was estimated by amplification of reference gene primers within the assay. To quantify the absolute abundance of each unique TCRbeta CDR3 rearrangement, sequence reads were collapsed and filtered. For each sample, productive Simpson clonality was calculated by taking the square root of Simpson's diversity index across productive rearrangements. TCRdb obtained this table from immuneACCESS and retained in-frame rearrangements with V and J assigned. These tables miss some clones; where compared with another copy, unresolved V genes account for less than half of the shortfall, and the remainder is unexplained. That table is the source of V, J and clone size, and D and trimming were worked out from the DNA. Present in this sample are around 190,000 clones, 75% to 90% of which were seen just once. 7.5% to 10% of the sample rests with the top ten.

The sequenced sample was PBMCs or T cells enriched from blood (not recorded which). The chain links TRBV19 with TRBJ2-7; matching of 7 bases hints at TRBD2 as the D gene. The TCR was taken from a man in his forties who had recovered from COVID-19. DNA sequence: TGTGCCAGTAGTCACAGGGCCCTTAGCGGGCTATACGAGCAGTACTTC. This is translated as CASSHRALSGLYEQYF.